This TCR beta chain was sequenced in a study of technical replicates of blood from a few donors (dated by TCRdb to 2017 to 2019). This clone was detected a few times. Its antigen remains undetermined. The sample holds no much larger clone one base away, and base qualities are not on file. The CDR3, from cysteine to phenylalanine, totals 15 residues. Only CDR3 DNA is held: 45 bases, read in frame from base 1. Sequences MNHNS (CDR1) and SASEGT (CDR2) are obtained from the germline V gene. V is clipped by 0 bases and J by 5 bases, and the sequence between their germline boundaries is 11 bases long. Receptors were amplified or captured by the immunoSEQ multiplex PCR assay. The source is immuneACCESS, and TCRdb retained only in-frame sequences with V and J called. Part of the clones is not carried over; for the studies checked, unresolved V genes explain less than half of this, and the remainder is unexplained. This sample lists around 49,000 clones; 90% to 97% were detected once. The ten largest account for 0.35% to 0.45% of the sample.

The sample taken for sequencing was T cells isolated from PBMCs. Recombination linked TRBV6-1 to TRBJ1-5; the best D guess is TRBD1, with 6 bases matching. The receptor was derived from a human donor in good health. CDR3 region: CASSEAQGFHQPQHF. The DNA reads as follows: TGTGCCAGCAGTGAAGCGCAGGGGTTCCATCAGCCCCAGCATTTT.